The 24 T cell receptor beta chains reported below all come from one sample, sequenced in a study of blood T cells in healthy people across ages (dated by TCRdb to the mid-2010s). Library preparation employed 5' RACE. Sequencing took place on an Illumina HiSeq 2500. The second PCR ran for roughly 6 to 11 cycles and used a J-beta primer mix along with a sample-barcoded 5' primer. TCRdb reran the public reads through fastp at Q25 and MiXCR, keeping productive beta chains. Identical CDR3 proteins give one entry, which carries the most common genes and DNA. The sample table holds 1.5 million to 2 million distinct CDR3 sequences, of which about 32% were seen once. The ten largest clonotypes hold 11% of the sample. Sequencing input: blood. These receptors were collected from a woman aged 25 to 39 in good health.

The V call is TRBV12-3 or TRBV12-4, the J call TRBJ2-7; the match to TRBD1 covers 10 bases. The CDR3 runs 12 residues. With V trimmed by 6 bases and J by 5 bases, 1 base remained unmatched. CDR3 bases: TGTGCCAGCAGGGGGACAGGGGACGAGCAGTACTTC. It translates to CASRGTGDEQYF.

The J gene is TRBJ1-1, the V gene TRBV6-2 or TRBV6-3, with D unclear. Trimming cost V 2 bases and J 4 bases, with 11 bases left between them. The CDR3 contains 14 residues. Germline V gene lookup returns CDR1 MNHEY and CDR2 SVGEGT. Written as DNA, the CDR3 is TGTGCCAGCAGTTACGGTGAGGTAGGCACTGAAGCTTTCTTT. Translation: CASSYGEVGTEAFF.

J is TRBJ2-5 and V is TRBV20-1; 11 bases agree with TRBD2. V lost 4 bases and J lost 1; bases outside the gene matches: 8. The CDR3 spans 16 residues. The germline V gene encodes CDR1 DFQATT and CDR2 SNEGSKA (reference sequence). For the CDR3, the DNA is TGCAGTGCTACCGGACTAGCGGGTGCCGCCCAAGAGACCCAGTACTTC. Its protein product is CSATGLAGAAQETQYF.

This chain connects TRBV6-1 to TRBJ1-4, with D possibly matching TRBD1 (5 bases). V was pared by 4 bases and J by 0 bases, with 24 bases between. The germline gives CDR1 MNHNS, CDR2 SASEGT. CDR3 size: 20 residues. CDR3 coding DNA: TGTGCCAGCAGTGCCAGGGCAATGGGAACAGACCCTGCAACTAATGAAAAACTGTTTTTT. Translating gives CASSARAMGTDPATNEKLFF.

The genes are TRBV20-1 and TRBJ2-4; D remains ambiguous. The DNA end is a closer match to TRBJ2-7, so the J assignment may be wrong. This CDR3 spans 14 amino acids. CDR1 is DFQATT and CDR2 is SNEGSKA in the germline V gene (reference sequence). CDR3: CSARGGRLIYEQYF. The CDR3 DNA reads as TGCAGTGCTAGAGGCGGCAGATTGATCTACGAGCAGTACTTC.

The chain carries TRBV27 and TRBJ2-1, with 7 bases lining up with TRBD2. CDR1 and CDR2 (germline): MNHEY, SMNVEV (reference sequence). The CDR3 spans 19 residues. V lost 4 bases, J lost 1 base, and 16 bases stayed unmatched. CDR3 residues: CASSSVAFPGRESYNEQFF. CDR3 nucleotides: TGTGCCAGCAGTTCTGTCGCCTTCCCGGGGCGGGAGTCCTACAATGAGCAGTTCTTC.

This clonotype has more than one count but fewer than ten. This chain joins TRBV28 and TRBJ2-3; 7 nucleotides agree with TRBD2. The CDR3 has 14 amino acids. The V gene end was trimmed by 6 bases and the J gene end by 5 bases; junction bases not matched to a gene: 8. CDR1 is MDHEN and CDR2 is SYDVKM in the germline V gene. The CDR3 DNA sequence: TGTGCCAGCAGCCCCTATGGGGGGGGAGATACGCAGTATTTT. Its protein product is CASSPYGGGDTQYF.

CDR3 in DNA: TGTGCCATCAGTGAGACAACTACAGGCAATCAGCCCCAGCATTTT. Protein sequence: CAISETTTGNQPQHF. This chain joins TRBV10-3 and TRBJ1-5; no clear D. Per the germline V gene, CDR1 is ENHRY and CDR2 is SYGVKD. The length of the CDR3 is 15 residues. Trimming took 2 bases from V and 2 from J, leaving 10 bases between them.

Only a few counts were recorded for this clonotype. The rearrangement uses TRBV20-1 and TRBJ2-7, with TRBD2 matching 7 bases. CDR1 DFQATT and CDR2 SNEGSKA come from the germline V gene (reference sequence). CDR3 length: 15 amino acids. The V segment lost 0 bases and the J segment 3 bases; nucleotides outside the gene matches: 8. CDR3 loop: CSARDVQRDGYEQYF. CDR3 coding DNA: TGCAGTGCTAGAGATGTACAGCGGGATGGCTACGAGCAGTACTTC.

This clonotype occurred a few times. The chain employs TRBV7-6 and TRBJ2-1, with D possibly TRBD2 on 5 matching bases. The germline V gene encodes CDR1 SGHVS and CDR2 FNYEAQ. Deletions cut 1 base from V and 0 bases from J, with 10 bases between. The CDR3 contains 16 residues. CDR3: CASSLVGAASYNEQFF. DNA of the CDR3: TGTGCCAGCAGCTTAGTGGGAGCCGCCTCCTACAATGAGCAGTTCTTC.

The CDR3 loop is CSARGLALNTQYF. CDR3 coding DNA: TGCAGTGCCAGGGGACTAGCGCTAAATACGCAGTATTTT. The rearrangement links TRBV20-1 to TRBJ2-3; 10 bases match TRBD2. After removal of 6 bases from V and 7 bases from J, the junction contained 7 bases not matched to a gene. The CDR3 spans 13 residues. Germline loops: CDR1 DFQATT, CDR2 SNEGSKA (reference sequence).

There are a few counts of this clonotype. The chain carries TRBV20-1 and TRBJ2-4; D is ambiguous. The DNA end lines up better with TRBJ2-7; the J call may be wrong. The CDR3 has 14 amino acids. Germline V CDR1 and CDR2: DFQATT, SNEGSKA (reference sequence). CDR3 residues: CSARELGSDFEQYF. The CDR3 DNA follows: TGCAGTGCTAGAGAGTTGGGGTCAGATTTCGAGCAGTACTTC.

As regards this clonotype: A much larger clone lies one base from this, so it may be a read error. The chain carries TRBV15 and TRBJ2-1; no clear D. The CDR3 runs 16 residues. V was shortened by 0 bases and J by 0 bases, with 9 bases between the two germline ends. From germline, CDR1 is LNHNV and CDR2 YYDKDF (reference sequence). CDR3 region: CATSREPASSYNEQFF. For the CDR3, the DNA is TGTGCCACCAGCAGAGAGCCAGCGAGCTCCTACAATGAGCAGTTCTTC.

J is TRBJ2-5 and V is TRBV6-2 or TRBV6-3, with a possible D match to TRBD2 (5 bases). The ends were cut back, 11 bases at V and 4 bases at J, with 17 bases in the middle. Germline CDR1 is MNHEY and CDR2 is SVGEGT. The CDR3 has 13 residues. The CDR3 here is CAGAGSRGETQYF. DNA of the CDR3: TGTGCCGGCGCTGGTTCACGGGGAGAGACCCAGTACTTC.

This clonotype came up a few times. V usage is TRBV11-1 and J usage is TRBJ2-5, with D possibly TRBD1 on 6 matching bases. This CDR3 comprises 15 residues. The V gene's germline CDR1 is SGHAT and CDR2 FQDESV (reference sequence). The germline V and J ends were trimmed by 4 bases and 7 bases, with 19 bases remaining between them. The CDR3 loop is CASSSIYRDGGTQYF. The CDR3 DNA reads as TGTGCCAGCAGCTCGATATACAGGGATGGAGGGACCCAGTACTTC.

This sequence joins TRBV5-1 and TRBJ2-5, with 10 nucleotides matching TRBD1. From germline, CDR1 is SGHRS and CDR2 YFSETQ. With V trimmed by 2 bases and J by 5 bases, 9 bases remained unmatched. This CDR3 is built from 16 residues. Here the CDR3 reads CASSFWGTGVEETQYF. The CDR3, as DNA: TGCGCCAGCAGCTTTTGGGGGACAGGGGTCGAGGAGACCCAGTACTTC. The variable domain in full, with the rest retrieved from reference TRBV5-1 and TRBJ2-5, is KAGVTQTPRYLIKTRGQQVTLSCSPISGHRSVSWYQQTPGQGLQFLFEYFSETQRNKGNFPGRFSGRQFSNSRSEMNVSTLELGDSALYLCASSFWGTGVEETQYFGPGTRLLVL.

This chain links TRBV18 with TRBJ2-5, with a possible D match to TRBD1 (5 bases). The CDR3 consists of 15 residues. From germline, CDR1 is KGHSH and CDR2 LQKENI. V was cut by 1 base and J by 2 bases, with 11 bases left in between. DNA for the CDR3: TGTGCCAGCTCACCACGGGTGACAGAGCAAGAGACCCAGTACTTC. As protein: CASSPRVTEQETQYF.

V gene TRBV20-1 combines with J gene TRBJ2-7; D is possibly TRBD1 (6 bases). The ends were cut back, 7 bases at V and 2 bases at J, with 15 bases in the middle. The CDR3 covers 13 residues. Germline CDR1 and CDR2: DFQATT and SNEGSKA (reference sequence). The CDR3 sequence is CSGGPGQTYEQYF. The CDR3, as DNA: TGCAGTGGCGGTCCGGGACAAACCTACGAGCAGTACTTC.

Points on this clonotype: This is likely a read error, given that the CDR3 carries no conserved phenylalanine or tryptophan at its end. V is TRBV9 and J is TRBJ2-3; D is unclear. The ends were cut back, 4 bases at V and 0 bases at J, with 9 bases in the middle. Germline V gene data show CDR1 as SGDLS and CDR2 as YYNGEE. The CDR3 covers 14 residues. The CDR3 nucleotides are TGTGCCAGCAGCTCCCTCTCTAGCACAGATACGCAGTATTGT. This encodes CASSSLSSTDTQYC.

Written as DNA, the CDR3 is TGCAGTGCTAGAGATCCCCGACTCGCGAGCTCCTACAATGAGCAGTTCTTC. It translates to CSARDPRLASSYNEQFF. This sequence joins TRBV20-1 and TRBJ2-1; no clear D gene. This CDR3 has 17 residues. V lost 0 bases and J 0 bases, leaving 15 bases between the germline ends. CDR1 is DFQATT and CDR2 is SNEGSKA in the germline V gene (reference sequence).

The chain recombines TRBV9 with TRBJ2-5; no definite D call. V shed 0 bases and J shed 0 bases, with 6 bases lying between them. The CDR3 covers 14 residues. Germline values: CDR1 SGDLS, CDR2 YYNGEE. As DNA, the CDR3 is TGTGCCAGCAGCGTAGAATGGTACCAAGAGACCCAGTACTTC. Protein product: CASSVEWYQETQYF. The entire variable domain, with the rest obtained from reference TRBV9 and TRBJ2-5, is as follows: DSGVTQTPKHLITATGQRVTLRCSPRSGDLSVYWYQQSLDQGLQFLIQYYNGEERAKGNILERFSAQQFPDLHSELNLSSLELGDSALYFCASSVEWYQETQYFGPGTRLLVL.

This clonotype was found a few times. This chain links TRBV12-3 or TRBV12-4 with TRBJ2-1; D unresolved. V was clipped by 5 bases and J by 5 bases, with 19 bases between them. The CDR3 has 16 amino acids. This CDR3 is CASSPFGSGTHNEQFF. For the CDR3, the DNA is TGTGCCAGCAGTCCGTTCGGATCTGGAACACACAATGAGCAGTTCTTC.

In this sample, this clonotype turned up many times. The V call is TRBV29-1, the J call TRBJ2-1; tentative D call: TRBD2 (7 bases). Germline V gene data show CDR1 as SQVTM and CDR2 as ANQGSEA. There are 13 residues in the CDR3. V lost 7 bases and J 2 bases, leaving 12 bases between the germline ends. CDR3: CSARGGAYNEQFF. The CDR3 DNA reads TGCAGCGCGAGGGGGGGCGCCTACAATGAGCAGTTCTTC.

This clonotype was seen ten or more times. DNA of the CDR3: TGCAGCGTTAGGGGAAACACTGAAGCTTTCTTT. This translates into CSVRGNTEAFF. This chain connects TRBV29-1 to TRBJ1-1, with D possibly TRBD1 on 5 matching bases. In germline, CDR1 is SQVTM, CDR2 ANQGSEA. The V end lost 5 bases, the J end lost 2 bases, and 6 bases lay between the germline ends. This CDR3 has 11 amino acids.